This T cell receptor (beta chain) came from a study of T cell clonality in common variable immunodeficiency. Study-level points and caveats: Fewer TCRbeta clones were shared among CVID subjects than controls. Reportedly, TCR beta sequences from common variable immunodeficiency showed fewer deletions and N-nucleotide insertions.

Patients and controls were mostly of Caucasian heritage. For at least one year, all CVID subjects received replacement immunoglobulin. Donors gave about 5 to 9 ml heparinized peripheral whole blood. In regard to this clone: No antigen is known for it. The read stops 3 residues short of the end of the CDR3; the missing end is completed from the germline J gene.

Assay: immunoSEQ multiplex PCR; the TCRdb copy retains only in-frame clones and omits some. The sample has 15,000 to 20,000 clones, none seen only once. Germline loops: CDR1 SNHLY, CDR2 FYNNEI. The V end was cut by 7 bases, the J end by 5 bases, with 6 bases between. This CDR3 is built from 11 residues. The source material was peripheral blood mononuclear cells. The chain has TRBV2 and TRBJ2-4; no clear D. The sequence came from a human donor with common variable immunodeficiency. The CDR3 loop reads CASKVQNIQYF. Partial CDR3 DNA: TGTGCCAGCAAGGTCCAAAACATT.